This T cell receptor beta chain was obtained from a study of breast tumors, draining lymph nodes, adjacent tissues. In TCRdb, the multiplex PCR reads were re-called with MiXCR into one record per CDR3 protein. The sample has 25,000 to 40,000 distinct CDR3 sequences, roughly two thirds seen once. On this clonotype: The antigen is undetermined.

Study results and caveats: Tumor T cell lymph node origin was a supported hypothesis, not proven. Luminal-like breast cancer showed significantly greater tumor-nontumor repertoire similarity than basal-like breast cancer did. Most tumor T cells seemingly derive from lymph node, then expand in tumor. Compared with lymph nodes, tumors were less diverse; compared with nontumor tissue, more.

The material sequenced was breast tumor tissue. The sequence came from a female donor with breast cancer. Some clones in this sample may be carry-over from other donors' samples.

The CDR3 sequence is CASSQAGTQYF. The DNA of the CDR3 is TGTGCCAGCAGCCAAGCGGGTACGCAGTATTTT. This chain links TRBV14 with TRBJ2-3; D remains unclear. The CDR3 sequence is 11 residues long. CDR1 and CDR2 from the germline V gene are SGHDN and FVKESK. V dropped 1 base and J dropped 8 bases, with 4 bases sitting between them.